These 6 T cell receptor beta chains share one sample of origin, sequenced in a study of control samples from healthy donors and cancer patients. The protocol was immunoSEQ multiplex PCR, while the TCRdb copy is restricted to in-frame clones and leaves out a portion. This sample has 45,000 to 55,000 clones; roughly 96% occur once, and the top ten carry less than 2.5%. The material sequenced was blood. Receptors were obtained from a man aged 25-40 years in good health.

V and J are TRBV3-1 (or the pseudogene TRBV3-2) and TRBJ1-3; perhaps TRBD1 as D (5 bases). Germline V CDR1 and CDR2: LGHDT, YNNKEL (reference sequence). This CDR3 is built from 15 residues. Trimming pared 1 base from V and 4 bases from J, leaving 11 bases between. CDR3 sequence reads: CASSQGGGGGNTIYF. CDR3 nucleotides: TGTGCCAGCAGCCAAGGGGGGGGAGGAGGAAACACCATATATTTT.

CDR3 protein: CASMGRQGYYEQYF. Written as DNA, the CDR3 is TGTGCCAGCATGGGACGACAGGGTTATTACGAGCAGTACTTC. This rearrangement joins TRBV28 to TRBJ2-7; 7 positions match TRBD1. The junction had 10 bases not matched to a gene; V was cut back by 7 bases and J by 4 bases. The length of the CDR3 is 14 residues. Germline CDR1 reads MDHEN; CDR2 reads SYDVKM.

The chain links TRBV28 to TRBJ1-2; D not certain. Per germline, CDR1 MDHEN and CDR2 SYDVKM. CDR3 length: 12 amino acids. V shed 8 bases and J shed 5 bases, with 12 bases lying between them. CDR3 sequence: CASSEAGYGYTF. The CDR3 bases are TGTGCCAGCTCGGAGGCGGGTTATGGCTACACCTTC.

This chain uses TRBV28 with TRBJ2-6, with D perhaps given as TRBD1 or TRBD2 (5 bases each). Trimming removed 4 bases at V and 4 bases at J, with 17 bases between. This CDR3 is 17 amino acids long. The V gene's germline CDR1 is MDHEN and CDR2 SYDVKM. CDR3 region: CASSSGAVGAGANVLTF. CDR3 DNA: TGTGCCAGCAGTTCCGGGGCGGTGGGAGCGGGGGCCAACGTCCTGACTTTC.

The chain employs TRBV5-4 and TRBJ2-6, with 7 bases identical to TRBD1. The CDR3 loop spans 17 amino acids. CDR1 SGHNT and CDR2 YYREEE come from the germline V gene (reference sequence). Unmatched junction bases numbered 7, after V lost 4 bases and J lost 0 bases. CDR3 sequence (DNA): TGTGCCAGCAGCCAAATGACAGGGCGCTCTGGGGCCAACGTCCTGACTTTC. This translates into CASSQMTGRSGANVLTF.

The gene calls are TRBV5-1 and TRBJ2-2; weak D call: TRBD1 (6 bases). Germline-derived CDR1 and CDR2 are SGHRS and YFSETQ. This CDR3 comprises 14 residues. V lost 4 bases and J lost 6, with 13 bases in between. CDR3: CASSVQGSPGELFF. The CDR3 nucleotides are TGCGCCAGCAGCGTCCAGGGGTCCCCCGGGGAGCTGTTTTTT. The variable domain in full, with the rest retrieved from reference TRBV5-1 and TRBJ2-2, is KAGVTQTPRYLIKTRGQQVTLSCSPISGHRSVSWYQQTPGQGLQFLFEYFSETQRNKGNFPGRFSGRQFSNSRSEMNVSTLELGDSALYLCASSVQGSPGELFFGEGSRLTVL.